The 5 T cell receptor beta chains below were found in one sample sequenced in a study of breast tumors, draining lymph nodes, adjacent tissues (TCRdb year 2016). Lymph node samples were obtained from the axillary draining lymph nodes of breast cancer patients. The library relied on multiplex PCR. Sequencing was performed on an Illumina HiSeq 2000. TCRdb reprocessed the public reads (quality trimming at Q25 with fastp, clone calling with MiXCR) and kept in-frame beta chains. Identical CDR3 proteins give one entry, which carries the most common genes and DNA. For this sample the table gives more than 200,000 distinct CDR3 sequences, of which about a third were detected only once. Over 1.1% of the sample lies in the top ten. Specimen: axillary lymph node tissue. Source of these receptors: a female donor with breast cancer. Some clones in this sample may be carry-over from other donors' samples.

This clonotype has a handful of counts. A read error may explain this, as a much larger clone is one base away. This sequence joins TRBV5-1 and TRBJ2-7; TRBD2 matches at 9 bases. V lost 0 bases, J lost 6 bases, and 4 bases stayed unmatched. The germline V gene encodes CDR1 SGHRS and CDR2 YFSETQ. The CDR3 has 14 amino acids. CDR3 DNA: TGCGCCAGCAGCTTGGCAACTAGCGGGTCCGAGCAGTACTTC. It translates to CASSLATSGSEQYF.

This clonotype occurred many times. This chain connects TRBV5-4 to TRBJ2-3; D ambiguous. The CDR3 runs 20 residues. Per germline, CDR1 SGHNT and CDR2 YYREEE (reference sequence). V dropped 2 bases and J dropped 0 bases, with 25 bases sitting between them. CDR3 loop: CASSFGARTTRASSTDTQYF. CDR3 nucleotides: TGTGCCAGCAGCTTCGGAGCCCGTACTACACGAGCTTCTAGCACAGATACGCAGTATTTT.

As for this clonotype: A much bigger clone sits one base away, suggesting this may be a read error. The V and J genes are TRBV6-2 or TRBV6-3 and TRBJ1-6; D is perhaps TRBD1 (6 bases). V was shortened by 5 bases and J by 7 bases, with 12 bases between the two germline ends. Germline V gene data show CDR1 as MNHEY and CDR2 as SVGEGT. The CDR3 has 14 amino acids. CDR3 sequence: CASSHQGTNSPLHF. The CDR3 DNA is TGTGCCAGCAGTCACCAGGGGACAAATTCACCCCTCCACTTT.

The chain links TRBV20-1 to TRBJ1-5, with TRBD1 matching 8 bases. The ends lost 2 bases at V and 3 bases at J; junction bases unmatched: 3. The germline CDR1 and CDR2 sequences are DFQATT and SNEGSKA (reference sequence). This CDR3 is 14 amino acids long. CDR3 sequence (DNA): TGCAGTGCTAGACCGGGACAGGTCAATCAGCCCCAGCATTTT. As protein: CSARPGQVNQPQHF.

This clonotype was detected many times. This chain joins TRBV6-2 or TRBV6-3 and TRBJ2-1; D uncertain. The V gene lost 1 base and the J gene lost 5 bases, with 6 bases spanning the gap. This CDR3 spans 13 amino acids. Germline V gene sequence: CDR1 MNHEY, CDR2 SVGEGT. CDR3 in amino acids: CASSYLPNNEQFF. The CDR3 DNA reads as TGTGCCAGCAGTTACTTGCCAAACAATGAGCAGTTCTTC.